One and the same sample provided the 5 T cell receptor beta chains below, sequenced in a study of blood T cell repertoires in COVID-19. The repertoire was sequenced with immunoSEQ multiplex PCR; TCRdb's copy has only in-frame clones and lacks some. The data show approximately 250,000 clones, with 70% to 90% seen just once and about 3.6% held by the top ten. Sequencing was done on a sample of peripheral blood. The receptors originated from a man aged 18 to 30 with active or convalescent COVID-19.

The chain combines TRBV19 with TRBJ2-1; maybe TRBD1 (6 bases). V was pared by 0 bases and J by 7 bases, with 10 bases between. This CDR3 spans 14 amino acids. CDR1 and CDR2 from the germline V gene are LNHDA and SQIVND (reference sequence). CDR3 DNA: TGTGCCAGTAGTATAGAAGCAGGGGTTAATGAGCAGTTCTTC. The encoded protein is CASSIEAGVNEQFF.

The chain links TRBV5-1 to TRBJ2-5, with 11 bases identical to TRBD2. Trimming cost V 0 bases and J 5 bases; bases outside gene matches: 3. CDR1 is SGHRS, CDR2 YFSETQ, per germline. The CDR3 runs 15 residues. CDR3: CASSLGGLAAETQYF. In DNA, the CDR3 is TGCGCCAGCAGCTTGGGGGGACTAGCGGCGGAGACCCAGTACTTC. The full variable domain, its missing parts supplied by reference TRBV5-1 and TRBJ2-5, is KAGVTQTPRYLIKTRGQQVTLSCSPISGHRSVSWYQQTPGQGLQFLFEYFSETQRNKGNFPGRFSGRQFSNSRSEMNVSTLELGDSALYLCASSLGGLAAETQYFGPGTRLLVL.

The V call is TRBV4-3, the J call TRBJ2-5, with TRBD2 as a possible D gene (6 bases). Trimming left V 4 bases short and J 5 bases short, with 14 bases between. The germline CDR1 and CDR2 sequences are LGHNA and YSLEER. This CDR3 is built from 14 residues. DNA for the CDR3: TGCGCCAGCAGCCTGGCCAGCGCGGGGGAGACCCAGTACTTC. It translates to CASSLASAGETQYF.

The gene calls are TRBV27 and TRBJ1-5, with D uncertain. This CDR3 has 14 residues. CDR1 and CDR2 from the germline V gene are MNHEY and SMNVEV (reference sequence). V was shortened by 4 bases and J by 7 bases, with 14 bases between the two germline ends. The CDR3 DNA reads TGTGCCAGCAGTTCCGGACTAAAGGGCCAGCCCCAGCATTTT. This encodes CASSSGLKGQPQHF.

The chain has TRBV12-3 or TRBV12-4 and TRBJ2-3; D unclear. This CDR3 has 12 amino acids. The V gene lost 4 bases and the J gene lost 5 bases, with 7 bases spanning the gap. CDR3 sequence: CASSSGGDTQYF. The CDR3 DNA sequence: TGTGCCAGCAGTTCCGGCGGAGATACGCAGTATTTT.